Below, one T cell receptor beta chain is given with its context. This entry belongs to a study of T cell changes during pregnancy in multiple sclerosis. Sequencing was performed with immunoSEQ multiplex PCR; in TCRdb, only in-frame clones are kept and a portion is missing. The table lists roughly 46,000 clones, 94% of them singletons. J was trimmed by 3 bases and V by 0 bases; bases with no gene match: 22. The CDR3 consists of 22 residues. Looked up from germline, CDR1 is SQVTM and CDR2 is ANQGSEA. This TCR was recovered from a female donor with multiple sclerosis, enrolled in a pregnancy study. The sample here was CD8+ T cells from peripheral blood mononuclear cells, taken in the first trimester of pregnancy. V usage is TRBV29-1 and J usage is TRBJ2-1; 11 bases agree with TRBD2. Here the CDR3 DNA reads TGCAGCGTTGAAGATTTAGGGAGGGGCGGGTATAGCGGGAGGGCCGGCTACAATGAGCAGTTCTTC. Amino acids: CSVEDLGRGGYSGRAGYNEQFF.